This TCR beta chain was retrieved from a study of spatial heterogeneity in lung cancer. Study as a whole: A T cell module score from matched bulk RNA-seq correlated strongly with TCR transcript counts in tumor regions. Whole-study findings and limits: It was found that expanded intratumoral alpha and beta TCR counts tracked tumor mutation counts. Tumor T cells had an estimated coverage that came to 7% to 8% for alpha chains and 13% for beta chains.

In the library, each TCR cDNA molecule bore its own unique molecular identifier. TCRdb used MiXCR to reprocess the 5' RACE reads, holding one entry per CDR3 protein. The data contain almost 3,000 distinct CDR3 sequences, 8.5% to 10% of them singletons. Time point denoted: sample taken at primary tumor resection. From tumor, nontumor lung or frozen PBMC, whole RNA was taken unsorted for sequencing. This clonotype ranks as medium-sized (0.01 to 0.1%). The antigen remains unidentified. CDR1 SEHNR and CDR2 FQNEAQ come from the germline V gene (reference sequence). With 1 base removed from V and 2 bases from J, the gap between germline ends came to 10 bases. CDR3 size: 15 residues.

Specimen: lung tumor tissue, collected at surgery. The TCR sequence derives from a female donor with early-stage non-small cell lung cancer. V and J are TRBV7-9 and TRBJ2-3; D is tentatively TRBD1 or TRBD2 (5 bases each). Here the CDR3 DNA reads TGTGCCAGCAGCTTAGTTTCGGGGACCACAGATACGCAGTATTTT. Translated: CASSLVSGTTDTQYF.